This TCR beta chain stems from a study of graft-versus-host responses after intestinal transplantation. Generated by immunoSEQ multiplex PCR, the TCRdb table keeps only in-frame clones and is missing some. The profile shows 35,000 to 50,000 clones, over 90% of them singletons. The CDR3 is made up of 18 amino acids. V trimming: 4 bases; J trimming: 0 bases; junction bases outside the gene matches: 11. From germline, CDR1 is SGHAT and CDR2 FQNNGV. As regards this clone: Its specificity is not known.

The clonotype originates from a human donor who was the organ donor for an intestinal transplant. The V and J genes are TRBV11-2 and TRBJ2-1, with 8 bases aligning to TRBD1. Sequences were derived from unstimulated CD8+ T cells sorted from spleen or lymph node cells, sampled before transplant. Here the CDR3 reads CASSSPIGTGSSYNEQFF. Here the CDR3 DNA reads TGTGCCAGCAGCTCTCCTATCGGGACAGGAAGCTCCTACAATGAGCAGTTCTTC.